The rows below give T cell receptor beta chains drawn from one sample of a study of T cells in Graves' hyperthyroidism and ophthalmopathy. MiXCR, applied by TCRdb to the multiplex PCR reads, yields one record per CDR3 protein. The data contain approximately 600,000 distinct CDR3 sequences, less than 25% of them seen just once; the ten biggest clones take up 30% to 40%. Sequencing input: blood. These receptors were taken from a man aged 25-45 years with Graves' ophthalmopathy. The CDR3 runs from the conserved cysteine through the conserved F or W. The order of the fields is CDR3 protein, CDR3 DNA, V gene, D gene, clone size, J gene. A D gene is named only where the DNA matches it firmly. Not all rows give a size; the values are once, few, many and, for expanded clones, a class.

CDR3aa: CASSLGGRETDTQYF; CDR3nt: TGTGCCAGCAGTCTCGGGGGTCGGGAGACCGATACGCAGTATTTT; v_gene: TRBV2; d_gene: NA; abundance: NA; j_gene: TRBJ2-3
CDR3aa: CASSLFRDRVNEQYF; CDR3nt: TGTGCCAGCAGCTTGTTCCGGGACAGGGTCAACGAGCAGTACTTC; v_gene: TRBV3-1; d_gene: TRBD1; abundance: NA; j_gene: TRBJ2-7
CDR3aa: CASSQVGGYTEAFF; CDR3nt: TGTGCCAGCAGCCAAGTTGGTGGGTACACTGAAGCTTTCTTT; v_gene: TRBV3-1; d_gene: NA; abundance: many; j_gene: TRBJ1-1
CDR3aa: CASSPPPGTSGENEQFF; CDR3nt: TGTGCCAGCAGCCCTCCCCCAGGGACTAGCGGGGAGAATGAGCAGTTCTTC; v_gene: TRBV6-1; d_gene: TRBD2; abundance: few; j_gene: TRBJ2-1
CDR3aa: CASSFGSSGNTIYF; CDR3nt: TGTGCCAGCAGTTTTGGAAGCTCTGGAAACACCATATATTTT; v_gene: TRBV28; d_gene: NA; abundance: few; j_gene: TRBJ1-3
CDR3aa: CASSLSGLAGTYEQYF; CDR3nt: TGTGCCAGTAGTTTATCGGGACTAGCGGGAACCTACGAGCAGTACTTC; v_gene: TRBV19; d_gene: TRBD2; abundance: NA; j_gene: TRBJ2-7
CDR3aa: CASSFGLNPDYGYTF; CDR3nt: TGTGCCAGCAGCTTTGGGCTCAACCCAGACTATGGCTACACCTTC; v_gene: TRBV11-2; d_gene: NA; abundance: many; j_gene: TRBJ1-2
CDR3aa: CASSGPQQDSNTGELFF; CDR3nt: TGTGCCAGCAGTGGTCCCCAACAGGACTCGAACACCGGGGAGCTGTTTTTT; v_gene: TRBV6-2/TRBV6-3; d_gene: NA; abundance: NA; j_gene: TRBJ2-2
CDR3aa: CASSQNNRYQPQHF; CDR3nt: TGCGCCAGCAGCCAAAATAACAGGTATCAGCCCCAGCATTTT; v_gene: TRBV4-1; d_gene: NA; abundance: many; j_gene: TRBJ1-5
CDR3aa: CASSPPGQGAMVAFF; CDR3nt: TGTGCCAGCTCACCCCCGGGACAGGGGGCGATGGTAGCTTTCTTT; v_gene: TRBV18; d_gene: TRBD1; abundance: few; j_gene: TRBJ1-1
CDR3aa: CATEGLAGGTYEQYF; CDR3nt: TGTGCCACCGAGGGACTAGCGGGAGGAACCTACGAGCAGTACTTC; v_gene: TRBV6-1; d_gene: TRBD2; abundance: NA; j_gene: TRBJ2-7
CDR3aa: CASSQPRDRGYEQYF; CDR3nt: TGCGCCAGCAGCCAACCCCGGGACAGGGGTTACGAGCAGTACTTC; v_gene: TRBV4-1; d_gene: TRBD1; abundance: few; j_gene: TRBJ2-7
CDR3aa: CASRLSGATGELFF; CDR3nt: TGTGCCAGCAGGCTCTCAGGGGCCACCGGGGAGCTGTTTTTT; v_gene: TRBV5-5; d_gene: NA; abundance: NA; j_gene: TRBJ2-2
CDR3aa: CASSNRGTNEKLFF; CDR3nt: TGTGCCAGCTCCAACAGGGGGACTAATGAAAAACTGTTTTTT; v_gene: TRBV6-1; d_gene: TRBD1; abundance: NA; j_gene: TRBJ1-4
CDR3aa: CASSTTGGGNQPQHF; CDR3nt: TGTGCCAGTAGCACGACAGGGGGCGGCAATCAGCCCCAGCATTTT; v_gene: TRBV19; d_gene: TRBD1; abundance: NA; j_gene: TRBJ1-5
CDR3aa: CASSLRPKGPQHF; CDR3nt: TGTGCCAGCAGTTTAAGACCAAAGGGGCCCCAGCATTTT; v_gene: TRBV27; d_gene: NA; abundance: few; j_gene: TRBJ1-5
CDR3aa: CASSLPPAGGIDTQYF; CDR3nt: TGTGCCAGCAGTTTACCGCCGGCGGGAGGAATAGATACGCAGTATTTT; v_gene: TRBV28; d_gene: TRBD2; abundance: few; j_gene: TRBJ2-3
CDR3aa: CANSPPLGEQFF; CDR3nt: TGTGCCAACAGCCCCCCGCTAGGTGAGCAGTTCTTC; v_gene: TRBV11-3; d_gene: NA; abundance: NA; j_gene: TRBJ2-1
CDR3aa: CASSRGQGYLGTDTQYF; CDR3nt: TGCGCCAGCAGTCGGGGACAGGGGTATCTGGGGACAGATACGCAGTATTTT; v_gene: TRBV5-1; d_gene: TRBD1; abundance: NA; j_gene: TRBJ2-3
CDR3aa: CAWRIGGSDTQYF; CDR3nt: TGTGCCTGGAGGATTGGTGGGTCAGATACGCAGTATTTT; v_gene: TRBV30; d_gene: NA; abundance: NA; j_gene: TRBJ2-3
CDR3aa: CASFREGTDTQYF; CDR3nt: TGCGCCAGTTTCAGGGAAGGGACAGATACGCAGTATTTT; v_gene: TRBV5-1; d_gene: NA; abundance: many; j_gene: TRBJ2-3
CDR3aa: CASSSDGGTEQYF; CDR3nt: TGTGCCAGCAGTTCCGACGGGGGAACCGAGCAGTACTTC; v_gene: TRBV7-9; d_gene: NA; abundance: many; j_gene: TRBJ2-7
CDR3aa: CASSHGPSLYEQYF; CDR3nt: TGTGCCAGCAGCCACGGCCCCTCCCTATACGAGCAGTACTTC; v_gene: TRBV3-1; d_gene: NA; abundance: many; j_gene: TRBJ2-7
CDR3aa: CSVEDWGGTEAFF; CDR3nt: TGCAGCGTAGAGGACTGGGGTGGGACTGAAGCTTTCTTT; v_gene: TRBV29-1; d_gene: NA; abundance: NA; j_gene: TRBJ1-1
CDR3aa: CASSPTGTESYEQYF; CDR3nt: TGTGCCAGCAGCCCCACGGGGACAGAATCCTACGAGCAGTACTTC; v_gene: TRBV7-9; d_gene: TRBD1; abundance: few; j_gene: TRBJ2-7
CDR3aa: CASSPSGTEIYEQYF; CDR3nt: TGCGCCAGCAGCCCCTCCGGGACCGAGATCTACGAGCAGTACTTC; v_gene: TRBV5-1; d_gene: NA; abundance: NA; j_gene: TRBJ2-7
CDR3aa: CASSYPRREQFF; CDR3nt: TGTGCCAGCAGTTACCCCCGGCGTGAGCAGTTCTTC; v_gene: TRBV7-9; d_gene: NA; abundance: few; j_gene: TRBJ2-1
CDR3aa: CASSEGRTDTQYF; CDR3nt: TGTGCCAGCTCCGAAGGGCGGACAGATACGCAGTATTTT; v_gene: TRBV28; d_gene: NA; abundance: many; j_gene: TRBJ2-3
CDR3aa: CSARDWVAPYNEQFF; CDR3nt: TGCAGTGCTAGAGATTGGGTAGCGCCCTACAATGAGCAGTTCTTC; v_gene: TRBV20-1; d_gene: NA; abundance: few; j_gene: TRBJ2-1
CDR3aa: CASSILGPPTTGELFF; CDR3nt: TGTGCCAGTAGTATTCTAGGACCTCCCACTACCGGGGAGCTGTTTTTT; v_gene: TRBV19; d_gene: NA; abundance: NA; j_gene: TRBJ2-2
CDR3aa: CASSTPTDNYEQYF; CDR3nt: TGCGCCAGCAGTACCCCGACAGACAACTACGAGCAGTACTTC; v_gene: TRBV5-1; d_gene: NA; abundance: many; j_gene: TRBJ2-7
CDR3aa: CASGDREWYQETQYF; CDR3nt: TGTGCCAGTGGCGACAGGGAATGGTACCAAGAGACCCAGTACTTC; v_gene: TRBV6-1; d_gene: TRBD1; abundance: NA; j_gene: TRBJ2-5
CDR3aa: CASNLGGLGTGELFF; CDR3nt: TGTGCCAGCAACTTAGGGGGATTGGGGACCGGGGAGCTGTTTTTT; v_gene: TRBV4-2; d_gene: NA; abundance: few; j_gene: TRBJ2-2
CDR3aa: CASSPLGRAEAFF; CDR3nt: TGTGCCAGCAGTCCTTTGGGGAGGGCTGAAGCTTTCTTT; v_gene: TRBV27; d_gene: NA; abundance: few; j_gene: TRBJ1-1
CDR3aa: CSARGGIQETQYF; CDR3nt: TGCAGTGCTAGGGGGGGGATCCAAGAGACCCAGTACTTC; v_gene: TRBV20-1; d_gene: TRBD2; abundance: NA; j_gene: TRBJ2-5
CDR3aa: CASSTRLAASYNEQFF; CDR3nt: TGTGCCAGCAGCACAAGACTAGCGGCCTCCTACAATGAGCAGTTCTTC; v_gene: TRBV9; d_gene: TRBD2; abundance: few; j_gene: TRBJ2-1
CDR3aa: CASSLPKTGVAGYEQYF; CDR3nt: TGTGCCAGCAGTTTACCGAAGACAGGGGTTGCGGGTTACGAGCAGTACTTC; v_gene: TRBV28; d_gene: TRBD1; abundance: NA; j_gene: TRBJ2-7
CDR3aa: CAWAEPSRRANYGYTF; CDR3nt: TGTGCCTGGGCCGAACCGTCCAGGAGAGCTAACTATGGCTACACCTTC; v_gene: TRBV30; d_gene: NA; abundance: few; j_gene: TRBJ1-2
CDR3aa: CASTSALKNTDTQYF; CDR3nt: TGTGCCAGCACCAGCGCACTTAAGAACACAGATACGCAGTATTTT; v_gene: TRBV2; d_gene: NA; abundance: NA; j_gene: TRBJ2-3
CDR3aa: CASSETGSSNQPQHF; CDR3nt: TGTGCCAGCAGCGAGACAGGGTCCAGCAATCAGCCCCAGCATTTT; v_gene: TRBV6-1; d_gene: TRBD1; abundance: NA; j_gene: TRBJ1-5
CDR3aa: CASSQEYSGKNIQYF; CDR3nt: TGTGCCAGCAGCCAAGAATATAGCGGGAAAAACATTCAGTACTTC; v_gene: TRBV3-1; d_gene: TRBD2; abundance: many; j_gene: TRBJ2-4
CDR3aa: CASSVRLAGVGNEQFF; CDR3nt: TGTGCCAGCAGTGTTCGGCTAGCGGGAGTCGGCAATGAGCAGTTCTTC; v_gene: TRBV2; d_gene: TRBD2; abundance: few; j_gene: TRBJ2-1
CDR3aa: CASSLNYGGISGARGKNIQYF; CDR3nt: TGTGCCAGCAGTTTAAACTACGGGGGCATTTCAGGGGCGAGGGGCAAAAACATTCAGTACTTC; v_gene: TRBV12-3/TRBV12-4; d_gene: NA; abundance: few; j_gene: TRBJ2-4
CDR3aa: CASSLPLGTGDYEQYF; CDR3nt: TGTGCCAGCAGTTTACCTCTGGGGACGGGAGACTACGAGCAGTACTTC; v_gene: TRBV28; d_gene: NA; abundance: NA; j_gene: TRBJ2-7